The T cell receptor (beta chain) under discussion was sequenced for a study of neurological immune-mediated disorders. Synthesis of cDNA was performed by 5'RACE using 10-nucleotide random UMIs. TCRdb recomputed calls from the 5' RACE reads with MiXCR, one row per CDR3 protein. The data show approximately 30,000 distinct CDR3 sequences, with just over 4% seen just once and roughly 23% held by the top ten. Germline V gene sequence: CDR1 KGHSH, CDR2 LQKENI. The length of the CDR3 is 14 residues. The V gene lost 2 bases and the J gene lost 3 bases, with 9 bases spanning the gap. Volunteers from a blood bank in Maryland, USA, made up the healthy controls. Study outcomes and limitations: The greatest TCR clonal expansion appeared in HTLV-1-associated myelopathy and the smallest, falling below healthy controls, in multiple sclerosis. None of the CDR3 amino acid sequences in expanded clones turned up in more than one subject, which points to private repertoires in all groups.

This clonotype has just a few counts. Its matching antigen is unknown. This chain uses TRBV18 with TRBJ2-3; D is unclear. The sample was CD4+ T cells from blood. This TCR was sampled from a woman aged 40 to 55 in good health. CDR3 residues: CASSPTAGTDTQYF. The CDR3 DNA follows: TGTGCCAGCTCACCAACGGCCGGGACAGATACGCAGTATTTT.